This T cell receptor beta chain stems from a study of blood T cells in healthy people across ages. Healthy individuals of Caucasian origin from Russia, aged about 6 to 95, served as donors. This clonotype came up once. Using a J-beta primer mix together with a sample-barcoded 5' primer, a second PCR was run for roughly 6 to 11 cycles. Sequencing recovered at least 2.5 million CDR3-containing paired-end reads from each sample. TCRdb itself ran the 5' RACE reads through MiXCR, one entry per CDR3 protein. The sample consists of approximately 800,000 distinct CDR3 sequences, 53% of them appearing once. This sequence originates from an elderly man in good health. Sequenced: blood.

The CDR3 bases are TGCGCCAGCAGCTTGGCCTGGGTAGGGATAGACTACGAGCAGTACTTC. Residues: CASSLAWVGIDYEQYF. The chain links TRBV5-1 to TRBJ2-4; D is unresolved. The DNA end lines up better with TRBJ2-7; the J call may be wrong. CDR1 is SGHRS and CDR2 is YFSETQ in the germline V gene. The CDR3 is 16 residues long.